This T cell receptor beta chain came from a study of blood T cells in healthy people across ages. Using a J-beta primer mix together with a sample-barcoded 5' primer, a second PCR was run for roughly 6 to 11 cycles. No fewer than 3 million CDR3-containing paired-end reads came from each sample. TCRdb recomputed calls from the 5' RACE reads with MiXCR, one row per CDR3 protein. The table lists 700,000 to 1,000,000 distinct CDR3 sequences, approximately 44% of them singletons. The germline V gene has CDR1 MNHEY and CDR2 SVGAGI. The CDR3 extends over 15 amino acids. V was clipped by 6 bases and J by 4 bases; unmatched bases: 11. No fewer than 6.5 million PBMCs went into each sample. Regarding the study as a whole: There were more naive CD4+ cells and higher diversity in long-lived donors than in aged donors. From one million sequenced T cells, diversity estimates were lower bounds.

This clonotype was seen a single time. Antigen unknown. The origin of this receptor is a man between 60 and 70 years old in good health. The source material was blood. The gene calls are TRBV6-5 and TRBJ2-5; 7 bases fit TRBD1. The CDR3, as DNA: TGTGCCAGCAGACCCGCAGGGGGTAATCTAGAGACCCAGTACTTC. Amino acid sequence: CASRPAGGNLETQYF.